This T cell receptor beta chain was sequenced for a study of cytomegalovirus exposure and HLA in healthy donors. About the research overall: Falling in the Caucasian-associated ancestry cluster were about 82% of approximately 400 genotyped donors. Broader study findings: Information on immune exposure was restricted to one variable (CMV serostatus). An observed cluster of highly shared sequence variants was recorded as a likely sequencing artifact.

Points on this clone: As yet, its antigen is unknown.

The study ran its PCR with 60 Vbeta and 13 Jbeta primers. Sequenced by immunoSEQ multiplex PCR; TCRdb stores in-frame clones only, minus some. The sample includes approximately 130,000 clones, about four fifths of them seen just once. Healthy bone marrow donors made up the cohort. Sample: PBMCs. The receptor's source is a woman aged 18-29 years in good health and CMV-seronegative.

The CDR3 protein is CASSQDDRAGNTIYF. CDR3 DNA: TGTGCCAGCAGCCAAGATGACAGGGCTGGAAACACCATATATTTT. The chain combines TRBV14 with TRBJ1-3; 7 bases are a match to TRBD1. Germline V gene sequence: CDR1 SGHDN, CDR2 FVKESK. This CDR3 spans 15 amino acids. V gave up 0 bases and J gave up 2 bases; unmatched junction bases: 1.